The clone carrying this T cell receptor (beta chain) was detected once. In the authors' methods: By means of reference gene primer amplification, nucleated cell counts were estimated. Profiled with immunoSEQ multiplex PCR; TCRdb holds only in-frame clones, not every one. The D gene and trimming were derived from the DNA, and the V and J assignments and clone size from that table. The repertoire consists of about 430,000 clones, with roughly 90% occurring once and the leading ten covering approximately 1.5%. The data are from a study of blood T cell repertoires in COVID-19. Study-level background: Donors in the United States, Italy and Spain gave samples during acute or convalescent COVID-19. The cDNA or gDNA used as material had been derived from T cells, B-cell-depleted T cells, or PBMCs.

This CDR3 is built from 12 residues. In germline, CDR1 is SQVTM, CDR2 ANQGSEA. V lost 7 bases and J lost 9, with 17 bases in between. This TCR derives from a young woman who had been exposed to COVID-19. The genes are TRBV29-1 and TRBJ2-3; maybe TRBD2 (5 bases). Sequenced input: PBMCs or T cells enriched from blood (not recorded which). As DNA, the CDR3 is TGCAGCGATTGGACTCCTTCCGGAACGCAGTATTTT. The encoded protein is CSDWTPSGTQYF.